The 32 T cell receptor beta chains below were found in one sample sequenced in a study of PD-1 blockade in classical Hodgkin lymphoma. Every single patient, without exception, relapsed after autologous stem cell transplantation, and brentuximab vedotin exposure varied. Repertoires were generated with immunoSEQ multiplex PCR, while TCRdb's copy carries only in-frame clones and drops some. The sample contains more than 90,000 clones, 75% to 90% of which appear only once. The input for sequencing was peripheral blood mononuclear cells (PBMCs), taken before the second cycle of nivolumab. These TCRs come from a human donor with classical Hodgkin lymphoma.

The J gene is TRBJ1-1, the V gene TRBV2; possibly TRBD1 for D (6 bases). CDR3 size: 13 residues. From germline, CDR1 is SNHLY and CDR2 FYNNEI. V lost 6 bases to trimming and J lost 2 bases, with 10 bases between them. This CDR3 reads CASRGGVNTEAFF. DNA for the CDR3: TGTGCCAGCAGAGGGGGGGTTAACACTGAAGCTTTCTTT.

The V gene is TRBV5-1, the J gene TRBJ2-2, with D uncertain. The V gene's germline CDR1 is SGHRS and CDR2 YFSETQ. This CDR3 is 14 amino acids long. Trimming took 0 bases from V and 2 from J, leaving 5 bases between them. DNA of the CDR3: TGCGCCAGCAGCTTGGTGGGAAACACCGGGGAGCTGTTTTTT. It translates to CASSLVGNTGELFF. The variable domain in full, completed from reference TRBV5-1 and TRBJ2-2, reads KAGVTQTPRYLIKTRGQQVTLSCSPISGHRSVSWYQQTPGQGLQFLFEYFSETQRNKGNFPGRFSGRQFSNSRSEMNVSTLELGDSALYLCASSLVGNTGELFFGEGSRLTVL.

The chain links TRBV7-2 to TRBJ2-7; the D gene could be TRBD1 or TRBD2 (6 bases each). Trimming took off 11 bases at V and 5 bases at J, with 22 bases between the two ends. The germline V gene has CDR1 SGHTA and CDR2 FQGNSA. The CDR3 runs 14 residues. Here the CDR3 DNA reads TGTGCCGCCACCAGCGGGCAGGGGATTGACGAGCAGTACTTC. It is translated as CAATSGQGIDEQYF. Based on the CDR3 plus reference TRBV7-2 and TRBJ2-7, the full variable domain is GAGVSQSPSNKVTEKGKDVELRCDPISGHTALYWYRQSLGQGLEFLIYFQGNSAPDKSGLPSDRFSAERTGGSVSTLTIQRTQQEDSAVYLCAATSGQGIDEQYFGPGTRLTVT.

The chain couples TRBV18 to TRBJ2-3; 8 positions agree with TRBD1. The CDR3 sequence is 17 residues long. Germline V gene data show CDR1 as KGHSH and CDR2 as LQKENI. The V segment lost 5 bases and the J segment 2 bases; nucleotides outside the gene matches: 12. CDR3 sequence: CASSSYPGTGTTDTQYF. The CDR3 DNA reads TGTGCCAGCTCATCTTATCCCGGGACAGGAACCACAGATACGCAGTATTTT.

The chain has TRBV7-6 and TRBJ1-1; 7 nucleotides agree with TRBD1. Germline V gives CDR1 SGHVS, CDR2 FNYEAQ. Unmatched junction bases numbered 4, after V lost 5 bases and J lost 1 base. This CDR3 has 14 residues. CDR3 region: CASSRGQPNTEAFF. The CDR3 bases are TGTGCCAGCAGCCGGGGACAGCCGAACACTGAAGCTTTCTTT.

The CDR3 sequence: CASSLFRDSPLHF. The DNA for the CDR3 is TGTGCCAGCAGCTTATTTCGGGATTCACCCCTCCACTTT. The chain uses TRBV11-3 and TRBJ1-6; D not resolved. Germline V gene data show CDR1 as SGHNT and CDR2 as YENEEA. The CDR3 sequence is 13 residues long. With 2 bases removed from V and 8 bases from J, the gap between germline ends came to 7 bases. Filled out from reference TRBV11-3 and TRBJ1-6, the complete variable domain reads EAGVVQSPRYKIIEKKQPVAFWCNPISGHNTLYWYLQNLGQGPELLIRYENEEAVDDSQLPKDRFSAERLKGVDSTLKIQPAELGDSAVYLCASSLFRDSPLHFGNGTRLTVT.

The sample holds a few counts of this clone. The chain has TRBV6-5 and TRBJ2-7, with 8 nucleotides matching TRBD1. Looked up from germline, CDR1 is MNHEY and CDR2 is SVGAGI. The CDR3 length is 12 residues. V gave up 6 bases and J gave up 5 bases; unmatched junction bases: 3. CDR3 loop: CASRETGDEQYF. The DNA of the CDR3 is TGTGCCAGCAGGGAGACAGGGGACGAGCAGTACTTC.

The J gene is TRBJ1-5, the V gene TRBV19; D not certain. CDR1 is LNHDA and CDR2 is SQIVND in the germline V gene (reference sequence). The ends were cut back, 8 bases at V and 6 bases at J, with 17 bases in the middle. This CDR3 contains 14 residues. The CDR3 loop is CASQDQIRVQPQHF. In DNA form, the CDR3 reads TGTGCCAGTCAGGACCAAATACGAGTTCAGCCCCAGCATTTT. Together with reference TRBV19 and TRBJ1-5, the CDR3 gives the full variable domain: DGGITQSPKYLFRKEGQNVTLSCEQNLNHDAMYWYRQDPGQGLRLIYYSQIVNDFQKGDIAEGYSVSREKKESFPLTVTSAQKNPTAFYLCASQDQIRVQPQHFGDGTRLSIL.

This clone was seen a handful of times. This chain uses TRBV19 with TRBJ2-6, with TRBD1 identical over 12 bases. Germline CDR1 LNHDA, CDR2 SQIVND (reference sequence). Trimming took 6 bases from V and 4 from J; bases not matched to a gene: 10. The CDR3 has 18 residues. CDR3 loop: CASRRGQGASRGANVLTF. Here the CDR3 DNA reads TGTGCCAGTAGACGGGGACAGGGGGCAAGTCGAGGGGCCAACGTCCTGACTTTC.

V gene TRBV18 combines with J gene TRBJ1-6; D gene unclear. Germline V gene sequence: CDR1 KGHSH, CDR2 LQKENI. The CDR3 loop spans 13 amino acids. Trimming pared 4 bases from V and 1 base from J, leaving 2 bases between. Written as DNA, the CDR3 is TGTGCCAGCTCACTATCCTATAATTCACCCCTCCACTTT. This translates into CASSLSYNSPLHF.

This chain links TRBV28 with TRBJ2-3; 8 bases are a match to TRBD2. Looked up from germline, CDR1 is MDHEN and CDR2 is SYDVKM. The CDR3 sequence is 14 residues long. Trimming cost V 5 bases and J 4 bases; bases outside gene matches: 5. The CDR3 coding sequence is TGTGCCAGCAGTATTAGACTAGCGTCAGATACGCAGTATTTT. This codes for CASSIRLASDTQYF. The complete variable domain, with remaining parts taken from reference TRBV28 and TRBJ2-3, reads DVKVTQSSRYLVKRTGEKVFLECVQDMDHENMFWYRQDPGLGLRLIYFSYDVKMKEKGDIPEGYSVSREKKERFSLILESASTNQTSMYLCASSIRLASDTQYFGPGTRLTVL.

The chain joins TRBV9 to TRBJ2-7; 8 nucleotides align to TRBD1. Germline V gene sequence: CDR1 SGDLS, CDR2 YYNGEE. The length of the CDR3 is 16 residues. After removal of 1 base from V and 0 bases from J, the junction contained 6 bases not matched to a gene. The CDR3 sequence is CASSVTGTGSSYEQYF. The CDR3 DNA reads TGTGCCAGCAGCGTAACTGGGACAGGAAGCTCCTACGAGCAGTACTTC.

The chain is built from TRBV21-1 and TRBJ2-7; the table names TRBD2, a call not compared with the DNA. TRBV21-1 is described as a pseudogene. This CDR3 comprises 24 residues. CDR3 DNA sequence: TGTGCCAGCAGCAAACGGAGAGGGAATGCCTTAAAAGGACCACCGGGGACTCCCCCCTACGAGCAGTACTTC. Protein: CASSKRRGNALKGPPGTPPYEQYF.

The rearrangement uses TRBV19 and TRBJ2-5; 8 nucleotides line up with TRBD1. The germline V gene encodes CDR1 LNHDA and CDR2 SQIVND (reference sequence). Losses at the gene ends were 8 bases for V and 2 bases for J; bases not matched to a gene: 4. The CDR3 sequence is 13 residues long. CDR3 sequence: CASGTGLQETQYF. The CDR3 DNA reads TGTGCCAGTGGGACAGGCTTACAAGAGACCCAGTACTTC.

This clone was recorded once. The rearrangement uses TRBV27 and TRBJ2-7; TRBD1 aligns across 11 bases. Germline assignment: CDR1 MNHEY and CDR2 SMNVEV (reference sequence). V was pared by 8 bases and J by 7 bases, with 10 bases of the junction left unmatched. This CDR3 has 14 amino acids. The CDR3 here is CASGDGTGGFEQYF. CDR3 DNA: TGTGCCAGCGGCGACGGGACAGGGGGTTTTGAGCAGTACTTC.

CDR3 in amino acids: CASSKTAGQGLNEQFF. In DNA, the CDR3 is TGTGCCAGCAGCAAGACGGCGGGACAGGGTCTTAATGAGCAGTTCTTC. The chain links TRBV9 to TRBJ2-1, with 9 bases matching TRBD1. The CDR3 spans 16 residues. Germline V gene data show CDR1 as SGDLS and CDR2 as YYNGEE. V lost 4 bases to trimming and J lost 7 bases; unmatched junction nucleotides: 12.

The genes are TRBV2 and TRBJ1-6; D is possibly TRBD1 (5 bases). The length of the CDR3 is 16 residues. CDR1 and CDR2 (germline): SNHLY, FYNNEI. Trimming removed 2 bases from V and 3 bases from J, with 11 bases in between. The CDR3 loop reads CASSESGVFYNSPLHF. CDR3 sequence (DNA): TGTGCCAGCAGTGAATCGGGGGTCTTCTATAATTCACCCCTCCACTTT.

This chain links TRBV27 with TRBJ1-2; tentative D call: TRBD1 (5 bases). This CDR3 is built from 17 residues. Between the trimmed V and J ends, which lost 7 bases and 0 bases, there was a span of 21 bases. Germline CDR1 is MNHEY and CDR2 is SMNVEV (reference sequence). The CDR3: CASTPVNRIRSNYGYTF. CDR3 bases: TGTGCCAGCACCCCGGTGAACAGGATACGTTCTAACTATGGCTACACCTTC.

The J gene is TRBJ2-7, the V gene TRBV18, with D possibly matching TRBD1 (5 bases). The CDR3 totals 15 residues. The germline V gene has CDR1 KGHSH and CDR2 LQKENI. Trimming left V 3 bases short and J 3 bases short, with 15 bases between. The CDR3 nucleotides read TGTGCCAGCTCACCCGGACCCGACAGATACTACGAGCAGTACTTC. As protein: CASSPGPDRYYEQYF.

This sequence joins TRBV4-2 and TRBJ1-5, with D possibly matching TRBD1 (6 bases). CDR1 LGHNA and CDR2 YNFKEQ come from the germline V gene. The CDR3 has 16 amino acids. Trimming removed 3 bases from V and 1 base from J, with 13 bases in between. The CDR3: CASSQVSGASNQPQHF. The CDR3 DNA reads TGTGCCAGCAGCCAGGTTTCAGGGGCAAGCAATCAGCCCCAGCATTTT.

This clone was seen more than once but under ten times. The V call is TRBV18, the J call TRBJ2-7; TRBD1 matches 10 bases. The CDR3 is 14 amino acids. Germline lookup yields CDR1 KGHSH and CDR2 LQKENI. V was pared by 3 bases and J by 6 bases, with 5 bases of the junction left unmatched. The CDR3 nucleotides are TGTGCCAGCTCACCTAGGACAGGGGGAGCCGAGCAGTACTTC. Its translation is CASSPRTGGAEQYF.

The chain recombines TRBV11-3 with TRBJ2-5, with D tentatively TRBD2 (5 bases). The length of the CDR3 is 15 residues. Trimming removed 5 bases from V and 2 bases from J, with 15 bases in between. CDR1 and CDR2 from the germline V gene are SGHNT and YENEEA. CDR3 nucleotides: TGTGCCAGCAGCCCGCTGGTTGGCGGGCAAGAGACCCAGTACTTC. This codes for CASSPLVGGQETQYF.

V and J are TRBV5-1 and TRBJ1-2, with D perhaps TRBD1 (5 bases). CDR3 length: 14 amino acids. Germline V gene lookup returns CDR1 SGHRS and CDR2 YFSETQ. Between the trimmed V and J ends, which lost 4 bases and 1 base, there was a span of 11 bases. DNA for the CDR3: TGCGCCAGCAGCGCTCAGGGCCTTAACTATGGCTACACCTTC. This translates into CASSAQGLNYGYTF.

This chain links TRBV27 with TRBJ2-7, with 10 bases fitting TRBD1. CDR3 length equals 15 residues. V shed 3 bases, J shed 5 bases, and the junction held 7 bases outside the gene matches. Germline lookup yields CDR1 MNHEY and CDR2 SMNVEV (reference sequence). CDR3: CASSFVDRGLNEQYF. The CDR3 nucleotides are TGTGCCAGCAGTTTCGTAGACAGGGGGCTGAACGAGCAGTACTTC.

CDR3 nucleotide sequence: TGCAGCGTTGAGGCCGGGACTAGCGGGGGTTCCTACAATGAGCAGTTCTTC. It encodes CSVEAGTSGGSYNEQFF. The V and J genes are TRBV29-1 and TRBJ2-1; 14 bases line up with TRBD2. V lost 3 bases to trimming and J lost 1 base; unmatched junction nucleotides: 5. CDR1 SQVTM and CDR2 ANQGSEA come from the germline V gene. The CDR3 is 17 amino acids.

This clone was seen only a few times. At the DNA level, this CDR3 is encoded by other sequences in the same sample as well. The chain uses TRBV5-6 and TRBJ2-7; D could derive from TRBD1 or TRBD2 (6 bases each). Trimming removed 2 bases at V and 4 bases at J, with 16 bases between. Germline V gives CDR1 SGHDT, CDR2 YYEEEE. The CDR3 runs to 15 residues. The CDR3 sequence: CASSFDGGDRYEQYF. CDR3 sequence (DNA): TGTGCCAGCAGCTTTGACGGGGGCGACCGTTACGAGCAGTACTTC.

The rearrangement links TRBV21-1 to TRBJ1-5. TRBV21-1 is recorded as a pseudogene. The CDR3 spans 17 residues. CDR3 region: CASSKRRRARGNQPQHF. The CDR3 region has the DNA TGTGCCAGCAGCAAAAGGAGAAGGGCTCGTGGCAATCAGCCCCAGCATTTT.

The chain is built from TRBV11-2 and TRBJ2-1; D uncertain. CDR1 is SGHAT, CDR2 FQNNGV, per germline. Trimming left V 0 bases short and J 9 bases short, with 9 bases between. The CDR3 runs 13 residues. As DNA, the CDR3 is TGTGCCAGCAGCTTAGAAGGGCCAGGTGAGCAGTTCTTC. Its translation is CASSLEGPGEQFF.

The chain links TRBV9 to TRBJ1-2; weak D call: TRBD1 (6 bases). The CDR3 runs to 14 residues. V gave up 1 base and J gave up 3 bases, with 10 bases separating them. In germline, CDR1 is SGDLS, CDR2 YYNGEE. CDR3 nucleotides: TGTGCCAGCAGCGTACAGGGGAACGACTATGGCTACACCTTC. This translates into CASSVQGNDYGYTF.

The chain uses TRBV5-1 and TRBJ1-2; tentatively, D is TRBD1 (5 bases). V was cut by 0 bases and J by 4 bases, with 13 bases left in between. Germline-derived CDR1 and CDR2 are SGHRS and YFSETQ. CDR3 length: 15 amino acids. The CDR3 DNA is TGCGCCAGCAGCTTGGCCCAGGGAGTATTCTATGGCTACACCTTC. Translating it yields CASSLAQGVFYGYTF.

This chain's CDR3 is CASSPTGRDTEAFF. The CDR3 region has the DNA TGTGCCAGCAGCCCCACGGGGAGGGACACTGAAGCTTTCTTT. The chain has TRBV6-5 and TRBJ1-1, with unresolved D. In germline, CDR1 is MNHEY, CDR2 SVGAGI. This CDR3 comprises 14 residues. V lost 6 bases and J lost 3, with 14 bases in between.

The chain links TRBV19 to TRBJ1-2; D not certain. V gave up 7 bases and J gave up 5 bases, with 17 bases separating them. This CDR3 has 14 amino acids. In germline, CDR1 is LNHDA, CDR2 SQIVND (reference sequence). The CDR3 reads CASTNPGGIYGYTF. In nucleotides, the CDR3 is TGTGCCAGTACCAACCCGGGCGGGATTTATGGCTACACCTTC.